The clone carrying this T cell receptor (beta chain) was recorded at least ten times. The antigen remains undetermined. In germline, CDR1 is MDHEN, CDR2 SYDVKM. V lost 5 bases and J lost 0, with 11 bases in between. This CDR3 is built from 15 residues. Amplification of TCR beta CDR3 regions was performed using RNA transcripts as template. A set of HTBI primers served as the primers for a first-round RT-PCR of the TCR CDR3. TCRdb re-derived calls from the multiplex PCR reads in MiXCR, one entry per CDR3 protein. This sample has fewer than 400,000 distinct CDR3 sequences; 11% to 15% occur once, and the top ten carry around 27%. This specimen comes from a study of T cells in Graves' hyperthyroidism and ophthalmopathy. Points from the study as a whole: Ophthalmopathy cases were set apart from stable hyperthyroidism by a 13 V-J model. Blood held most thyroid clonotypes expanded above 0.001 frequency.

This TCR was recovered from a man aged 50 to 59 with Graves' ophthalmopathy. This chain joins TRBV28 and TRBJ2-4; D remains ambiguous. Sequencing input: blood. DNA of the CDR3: TGTGCCAGCAGTCTACAACTGCCAGCCAAAAACATTCAGTACTTC. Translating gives CASSLQLPAKNIQYF.